This T cell receptor (beta chain) originates from a study of T cells in Graves' hyperthyroidism and ophthalmopathy. Active moderate-to-severe ophthalmopathy, Clinical Activity Score at least 3, NOSPECS at least 4, under 3 months' duration. Thyroid ultrasound and orbital computed tomography, with clinical symptoms and serum thyroxine and TRAb, informed diagnoses. The CDR3 totals 16 residues. In germline, CDR1 is MNHEY, CDR2 SMNVEV (reference sequence). The V gene end was trimmed by 0 bases and the J gene end by 8 bases; junction bases not matched to a gene: 10. This clonotype showed up many times. No antigen is known for it. RNA transcripts served as the template for amplifying TCR beta CDR3 regions. Using the HTBI primer set, a first-round RT-PCR was run on the TCR CDR3. TCRdb itself ran the multiplex PCR reads through MiXCR, one entry per CDR3 protein. Among 300,000 to 450,000 distinct CDR3 sequences, about 14% were seen once, and the ten largest hold around a fifth.

General observations from the study: Blood samples included most of the expanded thyroid clonotypes exceeding 0.001.

Sequencing was carried out using blood. This rearrangement joins TRBV27 to TRBJ1-2, with 9 bases that match TRBD1. The receptor comes from a young woman with Graves' ophthalmopathy. CDR3 amino acids: CASSLSWDRVAVGYTF. In DNA, the CDR3 is TGTGCCAGCAGTTTATCTTGGGACAGGGTTGCGGTCGGCTACACCTTC.